These 20 T cell receptor beta chains were all obtained from the same sample, sequenced in a study of cytomegalovirus exposure and HLA in healthy donors. Here immunoSEQ multiplex PCR was the method, and the copy in TCRdb shows in-frame clones only, minus some. The sample holds a few hundred thousand clones; about 90% are singletons and the top ten take about 0.36%. Sequences were obtained from PBMCs. These receptors were collected from a woman aged 18 to 35 in good health and CMV-seronegative.

The chain uses TRBV6-1 and TRBJ2-7; D possibly corresponds to TRBD1 (6 bases). The ends were cut back, 3 bases at V and 3 bases at J, with 15 bases in the middle. CDR1 and CDR2 from the germline V gene are MNHNS and SASEGT. The CDR3 consists of 15 residues. The CDR3 DNA reads as TGTGCCAGCAGTGAGACCCCCGCCAGGGGCTACGAGCAGTACGTC. Translating gives CASSETPARGYEQYV.

The sample holds one count of this clone. The chain recombines TRBV5-1 with TRBJ1-6; D is possibly TRBD1 (5 bases). CDR1 and CDR2 (germline): SGHRS, YFSETQ. V lost 0 bases, J lost 1 base, and 11 bases lay in between. This CDR3 region has 17 residues. The CDR3 coding sequence is TGCGCCAGCAGCTTGGAGGGGTTGGAGTCCTATAATTCACCCCTCCACTTT. It translates to CASSLEGLESYNSPLHF.

The V gene is TRBV9, the J gene TRBJ2-1; tentative D call: TRBD2 (7 bases). There are 17 residues in the CDR3. The germline V gene has CDR1 SGDLS and CDR2 YYNGEE. V was pared by 3 bases and J by 4 bases, with 20 bases between. The CDR3 DNA reads TGTGCCAGCAGCGGGGAAATCGCGGGGGCCTTATACAATGAGCAGTTCTTC. Its translation is CASSGEIAGALYNEQFF.

J is TRBJ2-6 and V is TRBV5-1, with 7 bases lining up with TRBD1. With V trimmed by 7 bases and J by 4 bases, 11 bases remained unmatched. Germline CDR1 and CDR2: SGHRS and YFSETQ. CDR3 size: 16 residues. The CDR3 sequence is CASFTGRGPGANVLTF. The CDR3, as DNA: TGCGCCAGCTTTACTGGTAGGGGGCCCGGGGCCAACGTCCTGACTTTC.

The chain joins TRBV19 to TRBJ1-1; 9 bases are shared with TRBD1. This CDR3 comprises 17 residues. Germline V lookup: CDR1 LNHDA, CDR2 SQIVND (reference sequence). V trimming: 5 bases; J trimming: 1 base; junction bases outside the gene matches: 11. Here the CDR3 reads CASSPGSGQGWNTEAFF. CDR3 sequence (DNA): TGTGCCAGTAGTCCCGGTTCGGGACAGGGTTGGAACACTGAAGCTTTCTTT.

The chain joins TRBV7-9 to TRBJ1-6, with D tentatively TRBD1 (6 bases). Trimming shortened V by 5 bases and J by 4 bases, and 18 bases separated the two germline ends. This CDR3 spans 17 amino acids. The germline V gene encodes CDR1 SEHNR and CDR2 FQNEAQ (reference sequence). The CDR3 DNA reads TGTGCCAGCAGCCCTTCGCGAACAGGGTATTATAATTCACCCCTCCACTTT. It specifies CASSPSRTGYYNSPLHF.

The V gene is TRBV18, the J gene TRBJ2-1, with a possible D match to TRBD1 (6 bases). The germline V gene has CDR1 KGHSH and CDR2 LQKENI. Trimming took 0 bases from V and 9 from J, leaving 12 bases between them. The CDR3 spans 14 residues. The CDR3 nucleotides read TGTGCCAGCTCACCACCGCAGGGGTGGAGTGAGCAGTTCTTC. It yields the protein CASSPPQGWSEQFF. Supplemented by reference TRBV18 and TRBJ2-1, the full variable domain reads NAGVMQNPRHLVRRRGQEARLRCSPMKGHSHVYWYRQLPEEGLKFMVYLQKENIIDESGMPKERFSAEFPKEGPSILRIQQVVRGDSAAYFCASSPPQGWSEQFFGPGTRLTVL.

This chain uses TRBV5-6 with TRBJ1-2; tentative D call: TRBD1 (6 bases). V was trimmed by 6 bases and J by 5 bases, leaving 26 bases between them. Germline V gene sequence: CDR1 SGHDT, CDR2 YYEEEE. The CDR3 loop spans 17 amino acids. The CDR3 region is CASTRAGGGSLGYGYTF. CDR3 coding DNA: TGTGCCAGCACCCGCGCGGGGGGCGGGTCTCTTGGATATGGCTACACCTTC.

V usage is TRBV27 and J usage is TRBJ2-7, with a weak D call TRBD1 (5 bases). This CDR3 is 16 amino acids long. Germline-derived CDR1 and CDR2 are MNHEY and SMNVEV (reference sequence). V dropped 4 bases and J dropped 0 bases, with 16 bases sitting between them. CDR3 in amino acids: CASSSLTERSSYEQYF. CDR3 DNA sequence: TGTGCCAGCAGTTCTCTGACAGAAAGGAGCTCCTACGAGCAGTACTTC.

The chain carries TRBV27 and TRBJ2-4, with 14 bases aligning to TRBD2. This CDR3 spans 16 amino acids. Germline V CDR1 and CDR2: MNHEY, SMNVEV (reference sequence). With 4 bases clipped from V and 3 bases from J, the junction kept 2 bases outside the gene matches. CDR3 amino acids: CASSSGTSGSKNIQYF. CDR3 nucleotides: TGTGCCAGCAGTTCAGGGACTAGCGGGAGCAAAAACATTCAGTACTTC.

The chain has TRBV2 and TRBJ2-1, with TRBD2 matching over 10 bases. The CDR3 totals 18 residues. Germline CDR1 and CDR2: SNHLY and FYNNEI. Trimming took 10 bases from V and 2 from J; bases not matched to a gene: 17. This CDR3 is CANQAGGNRGGTYNEQFF. The DNA for the CDR3 is TGTGCCAACCAAGCGGGGGGGAACAGAGGTGGCACCTACAATGAGCAGTTCTTC. The whole variable domain, filled in from reference TRBV2 and TRBJ2-1, reads EPEVTQTPSHQVTQMGQEVILRCVPISNHLYFYWYRQILGQKVEFLVSFYNNEISEKSEIFDDQFSVERPDGSNFTLKIRSTKLEDSAMYFCANQAGGNRGGTYNEQFFGPGTRLTVL.

This clone was counted once. The chain employs TRBV28 and TRBJ2-5; the D is unclear. The germline V and J ends were trimmed by 6 bases and 5 bases, with 10 bases remaining between them. This CDR3 has 12 residues. Germline loops: CDR1 MDHEN, CDR2 SYDVKM. CDR3 bases: TGTGCCAGCAGGGTTAGTGAGGAGACCCAGTACTTC. This translates into CASRVSEETQYF. Together with reference TRBV28 and TRBJ2-5, the CDR3 gives the full variable domain: DVKVTQSSRYLVKRTGEKVFLECVQDMDHENMFWYRQDPGLGLRLIYFSYDVKMKEKGDIPEGYSVSREKKERFSLILESASTNQTSMYLCASRVSEETQYFGPGTRLLVL.

The V and J genes are TRBV5-1 and TRBJ2-7; 8 bases line up with TRBD1. Germline V gene data show CDR1 as SGHRS and CDR2 as YFSETQ. There are 15 residues in the CDR3. After removal of 4 bases from V and 0 bases from J, the junction contained 6 bases not matched to a gene. CDR3: CASSTDRGHSYEQYV. The CDR3 DNA follows: TGCGCCAGCAGCACCGACAGGGGCCACTCCTACGAGCAGTACGTC.

The V and J genes are TRBV4-1 and TRBJ1-1, with D uncertain. V was shortened by 2 bases and J by 4 bases, with 14 bases between the two germline ends. This CDR3 has 15 amino acids. Germline values: CDR1 MGHRA, CDR2 YSYEKL. The CDR3 protein is CASSQPQMSGTEAFF. The CDR3 nucleotides read TGCGCCAGCAGCCAACCACAAATGTCGGGCACTGAAGCTTTCTTT.

J is TRBJ2-1 and V is TRBV5-1; TRBD2 matches 8 bases. There are 17 residues in the CDR3. Germline CDR1 reads SGHRS; CDR2 reads YFSETQ. After removal of 4 bases from V and 5 bases from J, the junction contained 14 bases not matched to a gene. CDR3 protein: CASSLQPWRGADNEQFF. The CDR3 bases are TGCGCCAGCAGCCTCCAGCCCTGGCGGGGGGCGGACAATGAGCAGTTCTTC.

The V and J genes are TRBV4-1 and TRBJ2-2; 12 bases line up with TRBD2. This CDR3 contains 18 residues. J was trimmed by 6 bases and V by 0 bases; bases with no gene match: 8. Germline V CDR1 and CDR2: MGHRA, YSYEKL. For the CDR3, the DNA is TGCGCCAGCAGCCAAGAAATCACTAGCGGGGGGTACCCCGGGGAGCTGTTTTTT. The encoded protein is CASSQEITSGGYPGELFF.

The rearrangement links TRBV15 to TRBJ2-7; D possibly corresponds to TRBD2 (5 bases). Trimming stripped 0 bases from V and 4 bases from J, with 7 bases between. This CDR3 has 13 amino acids. Germline lookup yields CDR1 LNHNV and CDR2 YYDKDF (reference sequence). CDR3 sequence reads: CATSRDWEYEQYF. The CDR3 DNA is TGTGCCACCAGCAGAGATTGGGAGTACGAGCAGTACTTC.

The chain has TRBV19 and TRBJ1-2; D is undetermined. V was clipped by 7 bases and J by 4 bases, with 13 bases between them. This CDR3 has 13 amino acids. Germline V gene data show CDR1 as LNHDA and CDR2 as SQIVND (reference sequence). The CDR3 loop is CASTRPEGYGYTF. CDR3 nucleotide sequence: TGTGCCAGTACCCGTCCGGAGGGCTATGGCTACACCTTC.

This chain joins TRBV7-6 and TRBJ2-5; the match to TRBD2 covers 12 bases. This CDR3 is built from 18 residues. Germline CDR1 is SGHVS and CDR2 is FNYEAQ. Germline trimming cut 5 bases from V and 5 bases from J; bases unmatched to any gene: 15. CDR3 in amino acids: CASSHWGGLAGIDETQYF. CDR3 sequence (DNA): TGTGCCAGCAGCCATTGGGGAGGACTAGCGGGAATCGACGAGACCCAGTACTTC.

V is TRBV28 and J is TRBJ1-6; D remains unclear. The CDR3 length is 15 residues. Germline V gives CDR1 MDHEN, CDR2 SYDVKM. The V and J ends lost 0 bases and 7 bases respectively, with 10 bases between them. Here the CDR3 DNA reads TGTGCCAGCAGTTTATGGGCACCGGAGAATTCACCCCTCCACTTT. Translation gives CASSLWAPENSPLHF.